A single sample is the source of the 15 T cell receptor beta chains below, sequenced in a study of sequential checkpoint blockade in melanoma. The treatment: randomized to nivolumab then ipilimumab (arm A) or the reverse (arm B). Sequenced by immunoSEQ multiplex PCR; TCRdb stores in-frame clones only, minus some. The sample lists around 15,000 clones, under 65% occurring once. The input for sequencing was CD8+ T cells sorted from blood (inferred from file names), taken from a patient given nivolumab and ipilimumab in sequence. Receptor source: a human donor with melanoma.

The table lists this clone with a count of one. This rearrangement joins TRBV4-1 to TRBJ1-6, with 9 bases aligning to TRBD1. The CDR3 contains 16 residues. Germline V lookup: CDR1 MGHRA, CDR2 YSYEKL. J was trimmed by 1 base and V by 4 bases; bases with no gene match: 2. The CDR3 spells CASSPGQGSYNSPLHF. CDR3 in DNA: TGCGCCAGCAGCCCGGGACAGGGATCCTATAATTCACCCCTCCACTTT.

CDR3 residues: CASSLKAGTNEKLFF. The CDR3 bases are TGTGCCAGCAGCTTAAAGGCGGGGACTAATGAAAAACTGTTTTTT. The V gene is TRBV7-9, the J gene TRBJ1-4; the D is unclear. Germline V gene lookup returns CDR1 SEHNR and CDR2 FQNEAQ (reference sequence). V was shortened by 2 bases and J by 2 bases, with 9 bases between the two germline ends. This CDR3 is built from 15 residues.

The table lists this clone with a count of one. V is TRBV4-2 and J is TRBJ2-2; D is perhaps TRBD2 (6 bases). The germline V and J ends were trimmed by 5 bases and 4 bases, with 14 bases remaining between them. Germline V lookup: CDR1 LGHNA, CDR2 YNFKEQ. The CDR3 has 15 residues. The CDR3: CASSSGLYSTGELFF. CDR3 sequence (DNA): TGTGCCAGCAGCTCGGGACTTTATAGCACCGGGGAGCTGTTTTTT.

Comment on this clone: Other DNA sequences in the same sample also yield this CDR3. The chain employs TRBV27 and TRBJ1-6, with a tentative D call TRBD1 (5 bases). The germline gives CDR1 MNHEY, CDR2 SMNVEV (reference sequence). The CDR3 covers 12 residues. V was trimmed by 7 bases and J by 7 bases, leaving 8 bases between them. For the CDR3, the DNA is TGTGCCAGCACTACAGGCAATTCACCCCTCCACTTT. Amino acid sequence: CASTTGNSPLHF.

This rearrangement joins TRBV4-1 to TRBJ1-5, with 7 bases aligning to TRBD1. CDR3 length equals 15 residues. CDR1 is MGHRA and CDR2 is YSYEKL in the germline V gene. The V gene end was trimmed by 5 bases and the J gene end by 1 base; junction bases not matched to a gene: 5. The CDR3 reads CASSWTGGSNQPQHF. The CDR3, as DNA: TGCGCCAGCAGCTGGACAGGTGGGAGCAATCAGCCCCAGCATTTT.

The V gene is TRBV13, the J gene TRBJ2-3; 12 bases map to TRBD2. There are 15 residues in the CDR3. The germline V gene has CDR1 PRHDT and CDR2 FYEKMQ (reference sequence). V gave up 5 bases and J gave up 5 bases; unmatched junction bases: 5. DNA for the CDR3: TGTGCCAGCAGCCCCCTAGCGGGGGGGGAAGATACGCAGTATTTT. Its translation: CASSPLAGGEDTQYF.

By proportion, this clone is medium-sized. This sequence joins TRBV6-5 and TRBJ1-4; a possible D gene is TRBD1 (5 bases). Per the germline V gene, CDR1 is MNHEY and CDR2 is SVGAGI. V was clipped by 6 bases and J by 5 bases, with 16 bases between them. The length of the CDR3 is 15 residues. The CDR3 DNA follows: TGTGCCAGCAGCGAGCAGGGTATCGGAAATGAAAAACTGTTTTTT. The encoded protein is CASSEQGIGNEKLFF.

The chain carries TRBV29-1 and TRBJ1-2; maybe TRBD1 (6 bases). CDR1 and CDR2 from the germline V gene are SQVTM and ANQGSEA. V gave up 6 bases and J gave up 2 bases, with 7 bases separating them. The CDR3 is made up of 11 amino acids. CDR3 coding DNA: TGCAGCGTAAGGGGGAACTATGGCTACACCTTC. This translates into CSVRGNYGYTF.

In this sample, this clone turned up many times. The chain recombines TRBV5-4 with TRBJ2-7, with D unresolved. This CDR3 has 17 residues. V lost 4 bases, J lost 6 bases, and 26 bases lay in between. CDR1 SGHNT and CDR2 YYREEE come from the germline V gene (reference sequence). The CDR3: CASSQRGNIPSRGEQYF. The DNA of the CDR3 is TGTGCCAGCAGCCAGAGAGGAAACATCCCAAGTCGAGGCGAGCAGTACTTC.

The CDR3: CASSYGTGIMNTEAFF. The DNA for the CDR3 is TGTGCCAGCAGCTACGGAACAGGGATCATGAACACTGAAGCTTTCTTT. V gene TRBV5-4 combines with J gene TRBJ1-1; possibly TRBD1 for D (6 bases). The CDR3 contains 16 residues. Trimming stripped 3 bases from V and 0 bases from J, with 15 bases between. CDR1 is SGHNT and CDR2 is YYREEE in the germline V gene (reference sequence).

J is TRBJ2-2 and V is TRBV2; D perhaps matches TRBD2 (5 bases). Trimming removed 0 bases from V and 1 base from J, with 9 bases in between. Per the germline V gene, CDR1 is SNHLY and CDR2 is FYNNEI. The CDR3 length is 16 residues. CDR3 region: CASSEASGVNTGELFF. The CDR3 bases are TGTGCCAGCAGTGAAGCGTCCGGGGTGAACACCGGGGAGCTGTTTTTT.

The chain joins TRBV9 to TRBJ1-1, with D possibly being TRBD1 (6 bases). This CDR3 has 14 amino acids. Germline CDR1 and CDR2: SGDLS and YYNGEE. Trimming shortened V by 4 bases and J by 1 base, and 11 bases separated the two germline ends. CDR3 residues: CASSLGQANTEAFF. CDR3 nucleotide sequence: TGTGCCAGCAGCCTGGGACAAGCGAACACTGAAGCTTTCTTT.

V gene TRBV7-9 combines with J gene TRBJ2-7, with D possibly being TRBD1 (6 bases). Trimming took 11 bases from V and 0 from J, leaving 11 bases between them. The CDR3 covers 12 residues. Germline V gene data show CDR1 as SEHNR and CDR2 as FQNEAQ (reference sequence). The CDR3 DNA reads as TGTGCCTCCGGGACAATCTCCTACGAGCAGTACTTC. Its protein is CASGTISYEQYF.

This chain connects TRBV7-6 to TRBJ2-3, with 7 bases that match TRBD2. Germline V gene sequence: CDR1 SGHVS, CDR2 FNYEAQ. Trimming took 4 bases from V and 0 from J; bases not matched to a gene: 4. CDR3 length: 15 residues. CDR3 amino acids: CASSSYGGSTDTQYF. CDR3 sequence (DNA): TGTGCCAGCAGCTCATACGGGGGGAGCACAGATACGCAGTATTTT.

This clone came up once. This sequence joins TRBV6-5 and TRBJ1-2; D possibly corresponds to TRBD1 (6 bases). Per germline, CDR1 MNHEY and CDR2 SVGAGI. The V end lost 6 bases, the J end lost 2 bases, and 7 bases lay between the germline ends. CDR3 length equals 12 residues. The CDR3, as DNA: TGTGCCAGCAGAAGGGGGAACTATGGCTACACCTTC. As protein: CASRRGNYGYTF.